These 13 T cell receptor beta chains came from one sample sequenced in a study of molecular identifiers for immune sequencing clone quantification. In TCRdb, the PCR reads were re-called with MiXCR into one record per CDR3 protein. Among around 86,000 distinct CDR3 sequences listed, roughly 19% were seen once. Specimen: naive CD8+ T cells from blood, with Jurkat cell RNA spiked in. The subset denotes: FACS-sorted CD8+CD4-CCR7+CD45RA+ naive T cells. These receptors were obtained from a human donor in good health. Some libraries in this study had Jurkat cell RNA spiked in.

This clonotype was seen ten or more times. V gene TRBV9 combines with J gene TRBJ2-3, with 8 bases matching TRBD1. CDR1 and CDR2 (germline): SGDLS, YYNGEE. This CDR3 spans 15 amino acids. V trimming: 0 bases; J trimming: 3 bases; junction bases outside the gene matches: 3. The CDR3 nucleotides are TGTGCCAGCAGCGTAGGTGGGACAGGAACAGATACGCAGTATTTT. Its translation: CASSVGGTGTDTQYF.

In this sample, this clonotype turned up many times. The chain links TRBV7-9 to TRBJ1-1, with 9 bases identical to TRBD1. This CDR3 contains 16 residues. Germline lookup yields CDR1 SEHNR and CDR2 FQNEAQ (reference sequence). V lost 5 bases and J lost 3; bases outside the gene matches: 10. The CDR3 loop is CASSPGTGKADTEAFF. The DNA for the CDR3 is TGTGCCAGCAGCCCCGGGACAGGGAAGGCTGACACTGAAGCTTTCTTT.

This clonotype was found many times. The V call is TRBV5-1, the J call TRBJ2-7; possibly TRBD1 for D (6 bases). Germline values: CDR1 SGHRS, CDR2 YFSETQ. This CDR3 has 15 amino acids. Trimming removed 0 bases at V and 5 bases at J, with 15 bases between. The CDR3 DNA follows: TGCGCCAGCAGCTTGGATCTGGGGGCGCCCGACGAGCAGTACTTC. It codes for CASSLDLGAPDEQYF.

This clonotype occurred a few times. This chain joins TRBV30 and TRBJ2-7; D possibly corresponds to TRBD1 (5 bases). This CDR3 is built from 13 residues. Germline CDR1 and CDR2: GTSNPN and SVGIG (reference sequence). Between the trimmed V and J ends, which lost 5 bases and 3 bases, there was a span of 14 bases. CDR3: CAWVGHPNYEQYF. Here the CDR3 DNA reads TGTGCCTGGGTTGGACACCCGAACTACGAGCAGTACTTC. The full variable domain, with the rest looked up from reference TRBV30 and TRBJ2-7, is SQTIHQWPATLVQPVGSPLSLECTVEGTSNPNLYWYRQAAGRGLQLLFYSVGIGQISSEVPQNLSASRPQDRQFILSSKKLLLSDSGFYLCAWVGHPNYEQYFGPGTRLTVT.

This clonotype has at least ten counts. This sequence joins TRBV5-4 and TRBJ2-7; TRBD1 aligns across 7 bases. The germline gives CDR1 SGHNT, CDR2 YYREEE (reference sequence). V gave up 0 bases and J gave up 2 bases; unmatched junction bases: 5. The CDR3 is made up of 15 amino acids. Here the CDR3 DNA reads TGTGCCAGCAGCTTGGGTGTAGGGGGCCCCTACGAGCAGTACTTC. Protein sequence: CASSLGVGGPYEQYF.

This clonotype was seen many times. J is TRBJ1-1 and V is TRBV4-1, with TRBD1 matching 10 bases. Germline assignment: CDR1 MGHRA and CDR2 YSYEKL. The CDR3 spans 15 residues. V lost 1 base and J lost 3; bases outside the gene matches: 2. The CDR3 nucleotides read TGCGCCAGCAGCCAAGGGACAGGGGGATACACTGAAGCTTTCTTT. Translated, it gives CASSQGTGGYTEAFF.

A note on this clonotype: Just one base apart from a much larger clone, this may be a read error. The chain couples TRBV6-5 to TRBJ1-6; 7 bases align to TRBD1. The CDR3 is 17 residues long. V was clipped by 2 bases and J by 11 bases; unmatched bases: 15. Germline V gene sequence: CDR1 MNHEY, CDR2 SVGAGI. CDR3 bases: TGTGCCAGCAGTTACGGAGTTAACAGGGGTCCAAATCCACCCCTCCACTTT. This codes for CASSYGVNRGPNPPLHF.

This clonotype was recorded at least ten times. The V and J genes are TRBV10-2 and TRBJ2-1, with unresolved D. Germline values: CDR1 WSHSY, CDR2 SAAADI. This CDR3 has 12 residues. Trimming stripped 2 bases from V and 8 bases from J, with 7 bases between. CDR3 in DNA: TGCGCCAGCAGTGAGAGCCGCGATGAGCAGTTCTTC. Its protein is CASSESRDEQFF.

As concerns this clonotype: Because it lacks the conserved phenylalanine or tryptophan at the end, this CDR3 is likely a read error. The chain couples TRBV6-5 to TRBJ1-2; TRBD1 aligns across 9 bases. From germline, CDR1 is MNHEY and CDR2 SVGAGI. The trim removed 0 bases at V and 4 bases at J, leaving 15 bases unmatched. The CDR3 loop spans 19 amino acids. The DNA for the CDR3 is TGTGCCAGCAGTTACTCTCGGACAGGGGCCGATTTCTTGATCTATGGCTACACCTCC. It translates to CASSYSRTGADFLIYGYTS.

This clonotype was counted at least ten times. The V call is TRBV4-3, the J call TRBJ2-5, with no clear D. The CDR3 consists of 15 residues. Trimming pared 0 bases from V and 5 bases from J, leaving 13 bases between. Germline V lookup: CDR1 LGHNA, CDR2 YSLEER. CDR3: CASSQDWVASETQYF. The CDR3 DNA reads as TGCGCCAGCAGCCAAGATTGGGTAGCCAGCGAGACCCAGTACTTC.

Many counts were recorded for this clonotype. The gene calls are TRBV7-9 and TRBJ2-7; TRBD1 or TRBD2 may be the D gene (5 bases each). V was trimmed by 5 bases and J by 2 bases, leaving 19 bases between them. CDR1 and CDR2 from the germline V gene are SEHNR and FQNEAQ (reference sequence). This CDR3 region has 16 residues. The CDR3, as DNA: TGTGCCAGCAGCGCTTTTAACGAGGGGCCAACCTACGAGCAGTACTTC. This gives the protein CASSAFNEGPTYEQYF. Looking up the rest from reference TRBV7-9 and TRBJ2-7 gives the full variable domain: DTGVSQNPRHKITKRGQNVTFRCDPISEHNRLYWYRQTLGQGPEFLTYFQNEAQLEKSRLLSDRFSAERPKGSFSTLEIQRTEQGDSAMYLCASSAFNEGPTYEQYFGPGTRLTVT.

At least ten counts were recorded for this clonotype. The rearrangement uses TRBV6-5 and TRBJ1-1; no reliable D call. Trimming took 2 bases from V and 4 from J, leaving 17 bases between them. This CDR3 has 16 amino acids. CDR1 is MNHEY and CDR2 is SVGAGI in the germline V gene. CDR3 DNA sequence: TGTGCCAGCAGTTACCTGCTCGTGAAGGGCGGCACTGAAGCTTTCTTT. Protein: CASSYLLVKGGTEAFF.

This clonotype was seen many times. CDR3 sequence: CASSQETGNQPQHF. The CDR3 DNA is TGTGCCAGCAGCCAAGAGACGGGAAATCAGCCCCAGCATTTT. This rearrangement joins TRBV3-1 to TRBJ1-5; no firm D call. The CDR3 runs 14 residues. V was pared by 0 bases and J by 4 bases, with 7 bases between. Germline V CDR1 and CDR2: LGHDT, YNNKEL (reference sequence).